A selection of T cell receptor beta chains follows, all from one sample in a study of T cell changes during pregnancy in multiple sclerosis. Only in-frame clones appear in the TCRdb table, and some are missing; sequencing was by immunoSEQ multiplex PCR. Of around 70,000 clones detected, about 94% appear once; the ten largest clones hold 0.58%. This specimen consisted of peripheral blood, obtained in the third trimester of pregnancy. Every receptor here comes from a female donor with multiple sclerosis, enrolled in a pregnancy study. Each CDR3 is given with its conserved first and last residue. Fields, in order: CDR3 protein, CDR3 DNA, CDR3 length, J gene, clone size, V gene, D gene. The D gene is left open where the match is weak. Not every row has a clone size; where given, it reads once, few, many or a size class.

CASGQTGGASYEQYF TGCGCCAGCGGGCAGACAGGTGGGGCCTCCTACGAGCAGTACTTC 15 TRBJ2-7 . TRBV5-1 .
CASGSPGSSYNSPLHF TGTGCTAGTGGTTCCCCCGGGAGCTCCTATAATTCACCCCTCCACTTT 16 TRBJ1-6 . TRBV12-5 .
CASSEGSGGALDTQYF TGTGCCAGCAGTGAAGGTAGCGGGGGGGCCCTGGATACGCAGTATTTT 16 TRBJ2-3 . TRBV6-1 TRBD2
CASSPGEGLAYNEQFF TGTGCCAGCAGCCCTGGGGAAGGACTAGCCTACAATGAGCAGTTCTTC 16 TRBJ2-1 . TRBV7-8 TRBD2
CASSQDSGGGSNEQFF TGCGCCAGCAGCCAAGATTCGGGCGGGGGGTCTAATGAGCAGTTCTTC 16 TRBJ2-1 . TRBV4-3 TRBD2
CASSVEIRTEAFF TGTGCCAGCAGCGTAGAAATCAGGACTGAAGCTTTCTTT 13 TRBJ1-1 . TRBV9 .
CAWSAGQSQPQHF TGTGCCTGGAGTGCAGGGCAGTCTCAGCCCCAGCATTTT 13 TRBJ1-5 . TRBV30 .
CASGYEATSGNTIYF TGTGCTAGTGGTTACGAGGCGACCTCTGGAAACACCATATATTTT 15 TRBJ1-3 . TRBV12-5 .
CASRPPGIRNTIYF TGTGCCAGCAGGCCCCCCGGGATCAGAAACACCATATATTTT 14 TRBJ1-3 . TRBV28 .
CASSYSDRGPYEQYF TGTGCCAGCAGTTACTCGGACAGGGGACCTTACGAGCAGTACTTC 15 TRBJ2-7 once TRBV6-6 TRBD1
CASSFGAGGYTF TGTGCCAGCAGCTTTGGGGCCGGTGGCTACACCTTC 12 TRBJ1-2 few TRBV7-2 .
CASSTREGRSNQPQHF TGTGCCAGTAGTACCAGGGAAGGGAGGAGCAATCAGCCCCAGCATTTT 16 TRBJ1-5 many TRBV19 .
CASSRDFEQYF TGTGCCAGCAGCCGGGACTTCGAGCAGTACTTC 11 TRBJ2-7 . TRBV9 .
CASSFQAQATGELFF TGTGCCAGCAGCTTCCAAGCTCAGGCCACCGGGGAGCTGTTTTTT 15 TRBJ2-2 . TRBV11-3 .
CASSVRGQGYTF TGTGCCAGCAGCGTCAGGGGGCAGGGCTACACCTTC 12 TRBJ1-2 . TRBV9 TRBD1
CASTKRGLAKNIQYF TGTGCCAGTACGAAGCGGGGCCTAGCCAAAAACATTCAGTACTTC 15 TRBJ2-4 once TRBV19 TRBD2
CASSRGVARGYTF TGTGCCAGCAGCCGGGGGGTAGCCCGGGGCTACACCTTC 13 TRBJ1-2 . TRBV11-2 .
CASSALTGGTLYGYTF TGTGCCAGCAGTGCATTAACAGGGGGCACCCTTTATGGCTACACCTTC 16 TRBJ1-2 . TRBV25-1 TRBD1
CASSLDQDSNYGYTF TGTGCCAGCAGCTTAGACCAGGACAGCAACTATGGCTACACCTTC 15 TRBJ1-2 . TRBV11-2 .
CASSYNGHYGYTF TGTGCCAGCAGTTACAACGGTCACTATGGCTACACCTTC 13 TRBJ1-2 . TRBV6-5 .
CASSLGRSTGELFF TGTGCCAGCAGCTTGGGGCGGTCCACCGGGGAGCTGTTTTTT 14 TRBJ2-2 . TRBV5-4 .
CASSPSGTEYGYTF TGTGCCAGCAGCCCATCCGGGACAGAGTATGGCTACACCTTC 14 TRBJ1-2 . TRBV9 TRBD1